These 29 T cell receptor beta chains were sequenced from one sample in a study of blood T cells in healthy people across ages. Together with a sample-barcoded 5' primer, a J-beta primer mix was included in a second PCR lasting about 6 to 11 cycles. TCRdb used MiXCR to reprocess the 5' RACE reads, holding one entry per CDR3 protein. The data contain around 870,000 distinct CDR3 sequences, under 35% of them seen just once; the ten biggest clones take up 17%. The sample consisted of blood. The receptors were gathered from a woman of 80 years or more in good health.

This clonotype was detected ten times or more. The chain couples TRBV5-1 to TRBJ2-3, with 9 nucleotides matching TRBD2. CDR3 length: 17 amino acids. Germline CDR1 SGHRS, CDR2 YFSETQ. The trim removed 0 bases at V and 8 bases at J, leaving 13 bases unmatched. CDR3 coding DNA: TGCGCCAGCAGCTTGGACCCCCTAGCGGGGATAACGAGTACGCAGTATTTT. Its protein is CASSLDPLAGITSTQYF. Together with reference TRBV5-1 and TRBJ2-3, the CDR3 gives the full variable domain: KAGVTQTPRYLIKTRGQQVTLSCSPISGHRSVSWYQQTPGQGLQFLFEYFSETQRNKGNFPGRFSGRQFSNSRSEMNVSTLELGDSALYLCASSLDPLAGITSTQYFGPGTRLTVL.

Ten or more counts support this clonotype. Its ends do not fully match the called genes, so a read error is possible. V is TRBV20-1 and J is TRBJ2-1, with a possible D match to TRBD2 (5 bases). Germline V CDR1 and CDR2: DFQATT, SNEGSKA (reference sequence). This CDR3 is 14 amino acids long. The CDR3 loop reads CAMLSSASRGEQFF. CDR3 DNA sequence: TGTGCTATGCTAAGTTCGGCTAGCCGAGGTGAGCAGTTCTTC.

Comments on this clonotype: This likely comes from a read error, as the CDR3 has no conserved phenylalanine or tryptophan at its end. The V and J genes are TRBV6-2 or TRBV6-3 and TRBJ1-1; D ambiguous. The CDR3 sequence is 14 residues long. CDR1 and CDR2 from the germline V gene are MNHEY and SVGEGT. V lost 0 bases and J lost 4, with 9 bases in between. CDR3 DNA sequence: TGTGCCAGCAGTTACTCGAAAGTATTCACTGAAGCTTTCTGT. It is translated as CASSYSKVFTEAFC.

About this clonotype: A read error may be the cause here, since a much bigger clone is one base away. V gene TRBV6-2 or TRBV6-3 combines with J gene TRBJ2-3, with TRBD1 as a possible D gene (5 bases). Per the germline V gene, CDR1 is MNHEY and CDR2 is SVGEGT. The CDR3 has 12 amino acids. The CDR3 sequence: CTSKQGTDTQYF. For the CDR3, the DNA is TGTACCAGCAAACAGGGCACAGATACGCAGTATTTT.

In this sample, this clonotype turned up many times. This could be a read error, since a much larger clone is one nucleotide away. V and J are TRBV24-1 and TRBJ2-1; tentatively, D is TRBD2 (6 bases). CDR1 is KGHDR and CDR2 is SFDVKD in the germline V gene. This CDR3 region has 15 residues. V lost 5 bases, J lost 6 bases, and 16 bases lay in between. CDR3 sequence reads: CATSALALSGNEQFF. The DNA of the CDR3 is TGTGCCACCAGTGCTCTAGCGCTATCAGGCAATGAGCAGTTCTTC.

CDR3 in amino acids: CASKKGDNLPNQPQHF. The CDR3 DNA is TGTGCCAGCAAAAAAGGGGACAACCTTCCCAATCAGCCCCAGCATTTT. The J gene is TRBJ1-5, the V gene TRBV28; maybe TRBD1 (6 bases). This CDR3 has 16 residues. The V gene's germline CDR1 is MDHEN and CDR2 SYDVKM. The V end was cut by 7 bases, the J end by 3 bases, with 19 bases between.

With respect to this clonotype: Possible read error: a much larger clone is one base away. This chain uses TRBV7-9 with TRBJ2-1; 8 bases are shared with TRBD1. The J call may be mistaken, given a closer DNA end match to TRBJ2-7. Per the germline V gene, CDR1 is SEHNR and CDR2 is FQNEAQ (reference sequence). This CDR3 contains 16 residues. The chain's CDR3 is CASSTQAGGIYNEQYF. The CDR3 DNA reads as TGTGCCAGCAGTACCCAGGCAGGGGGCATCTACAATGAGCAGTACTTC.

A single count supports this clonotype. It may be a read error: a sequence one base away is much more abundant. The V and J genes are TRBV20-1 and TRBJ1-6; D possibly corresponds to TRBD1 (5 bases). Germline CDR1 is DFQATT and CDR2 is SNEGSKA (reference sequence). The CDR3 has 14 residues. Trimming cost V 5 bases and J 12 bases, with 20 bases left between them. The CDR3 spells CSAPWGIVELPLHF. CDR3 bases: TGCAGTGCTCCGTGGGGGATCGTAGAATTACCCCTCCACTTT.

CDR3 nucleotides: TGTGCCAGCAGCGATTACCCTACAGGGGTTCGGGGCTACACCTTC. Translation: CASSDYPTGVRGYTF. The V gene is TRBV11-2, the J gene TRBJ1-2, with TRBD1 matching 7 bases. The V and J ends lost 5 bases and 8 bases, in that order; junction bases with no gene match: 14. This CDR3 has 15 residues. The germline V gene encodes CDR1 SGHAT and CDR2 FQNNGV.

This clonotype occurred many times. The rearrangement links TRBV5-1 to TRBJ2-3; maybe TRBD2 (7 bases). CDR3 length: 16 residues. V lost 3 bases and J 2 bases, leaving 16 bases between the germline ends. The germline CDR1 and CDR2 sequences are SGHRS and YFSETQ. The CDR3, as DNA: TGCGCCAGCAGCTCTTGGGGGGGCTCCTCCACAGATACGCAGTATTTT. Amino acid sequence: CASSSWGGSSTDTQYF.

Ten or more counts support this clonotype. This chain joins TRBV7-9 and TRBJ2-6; D gene ambiguous. Trimming removed 4 bases from V and 0 bases from J, with 13 bases in between. CDR1 and CDR2 (germline): SEHNR, FQNEAQ (reference sequence). This CDR3 is built from 17 residues. The CDR3: CASSWGFGNSGANVLTF. CDR3 nucleotide sequence: TGTGCCAGCAGCTGGGGTTTTGGGAACTCTGGGGCCAACGTCCTGACTTTC. Filled out from reference TRBV7-9 and TRBJ2-6, the complete variable domain reads DTGVSQNPRHKITKRGQNVTFRCDPISEHNRLYWYRQTLGQGPEFLTYFQNEAQLEKSRLLSDRFSAERPKGSFSTLEIQRTEQGDSAMYLCASSWGFGNSGANVLTFGAGSRLTVL.

The chain has TRBV2 and TRBJ1-4; perhaps TRBD1 as D (5 bases). Germline CDR1 reads SNHLY; CDR2 reads FYNNEI. There are 15 residues in the CDR3. V shed 4 bases and J shed 1 base, with 10 bases lying between them. CDR3 nucleotide sequence: TGTGCCAGCAGTGGGACACCTGTAACTAATGAAAAACTGTTTTTT. Translating gives CASSGTPVTNEKLFF.

This clonotype was picked up a small number of times. Given a much more abundant clone one base away, this may be a read error. This chain connects TRBV14 to TRBJ2-5; no reliable D call. The V gene's germline CDR1 is SGHDN and CDR2 FVKESK. This CDR3 region has 13 residues. The V end was cut by 1 base, the J end by 7 bases, with 10 bases between. CDR3 region: CASSQAVWGTQYF. CDR3 sequence (DNA): TGTGCCAGCAGCCAAGCCGTGTGGGGGACCCAGTACTTC.

This clonotype was detected only a few times. The gene calls are TRBV2 and TRBJ2-3, with TRBD2 identical over 11 bases. V trimming: 6 bases; J trimming: 0 bases; junction bases outside the gene matches: 5. This CDR3 has 16 residues. Germline V gene data show CDR1 as SNHLY and CDR2 as FYNNEI. Here the CDR3 DNA reads TGTGCCAGCAGGGGGACTAGCGGCCGGAGCACAGATACGCAGTATTTT. It yields the protein CASRGTSGRSTDTQYF. Drawing the rest from reference TRBV2 and TRBJ2-3, the complete variable domain is EPEVTQTPSHQVTQMGQEVILRCVPISNHLYFYWYRQILGQKVEFLVSFYNNEISEKSEIFDDQFSVERPDGSNFTLKIRSTKLEDSAMYFCASRGTSGRSTDTQYFGPGTRLTVL.

V gene TRBV11-3 combines with J gene TRBJ2-3; D might be TRBD1 or TRBD2, each matching 5 bases. The CDR3 consists of 16 residues. Germline CDR1 is SGHNT and CDR2 is YENEEA. V dropped 0 bases and J dropped 5 bases, with 15 bases sitting between them. CDR3 nucleotides: TGTGCCAGCAGCTTAGACCAGGCTGTGAGGGGAGATACGCAGTATTTT. This encodes CASSLDQAVRGDTQYF. Variable domain in full (rest from reference TRBV11-3 and TRBJ2-3): EAGVVQSPRYKIIEKKQPVAFWCNPISGHNTLYWYLQNLGQGPELLIRYENEEAVDDSQLPKDRFSAERLKGVDSTLKIQPAELGDSAVYLCASSLDQAVRGDTQYFGPGTRLTVL.

The chain couples TRBV4-3 to TRBJ2-7, with 7 bases that match TRBD2. The length of the CDR3 is 14 residues. V shed 1 base, J shed 3 bases, and the junction held 3 bases outside the gene matches. Looked up from germline, CDR1 is LGHNA and CDR2 is YSLEER. The CDR3 loop reads CASSQGEGRYEQYF. The DNA of the CDR3 is TGCGCCAGCAGCCAAGGGGAGGGACGCTACGAGCAGTACTTC.

The sample holds a few counts of this clonotype. This rearrangement joins TRBV12-3 or TRBV12-4 to TRBJ1-1, with D maybe TRBD1 (6 bases). The CDR3 is 15 amino acids. With 2 bases removed from V and 2 bases from J, the gap between germline ends came to 12 bases. The CDR3 region has the DNA TGTGCCAGCAGTTTAAGGGGGGGGGTTAACACTGAAGCTTTCTTT. Protein product: CASSLRGGVNTEAFF.

This clonotype was picked up many times. V and J are TRBV4-1 and TRBJ2-1, with D possibly being TRBD1 (5 bases). The CDR3 is 14 residues long. Germline V gene sequence: CDR1 MGHRA, CDR2 YSYEKL. Trimming took 4 bases from V and 3 from J, leaving 10 bases between them. CDR3 protein: CASSLRAYYNEQFF. The CDR3 bases are TGCGCCAGCAGCCTCAGGGCCTACTACAATGAGCAGTTCTTC.

Worth noting for this clonotype: A much larger clone lies a single base off, so this may be a read error. This sequence joins TRBV4-3 and TRBJ2-5; D gene ambiguous. The J call may not be correct, given that the DNA end is closer to TRBJ2-7. In germline, CDR1 is LGHNA, CDR2 YSLEER. The CDR3 contains 16 residues. The CDR3 bases are TGCGTCAGCAGCCAAGATATTAGGGCCGGATCCTACGAGCAGTACTTC. Its translation is CVSSQDIRAGSYEQYF.

This clonotype was detected many times. V usage is TRBV7-7 and J usage is TRBJ2-5; 8 positions agree with TRBD2. The CDR3 spans 15 residues. Germline CDR1 reads SSHAT; CDR2 reads FNYEAQ (reference sequence). The J segment lost 1 base and the V segment lost 7 bases, leaving 8 bases of the junction unmatched. CDR3 bases: TGTGCCAGCACCCTCAGCGGGGGCATCCAAGAGACCCAGTACTTC. It yields the protein CASTLSGGIQETQYF.

This clonotype occurred a few times. A far larger clone is one nucleotide away, so this likely arose from a read error. This chain uses TRBV25-1 with TRBJ2-1; D remains unclear. CDR1 and CDR2 (germline): MGHDK, SYGVNS. CDR3 length: 11 amino acids. CDR3 in DNA: TGTGCCGGCAGCCTCGACAATGAGCAGTTCTTC. It yields the protein CAGSLDNEQFF.

There are a few counts of this clonotype. CDR3 sequence reads: CASSLATGAFF. The CDR3 bases are TGTGCCAGCAGCTTAGCGACGGGAGCTTTCTTT. This chain links TRBV7-2 with TRBJ1-1; D is uncertain. The CDR3 consists of 11 residues. With 0 bases removed from V and 10 bases from J, the gap between germline ends came to 6 bases. Germline CDR1 is SGHTA and CDR2 is FQGNSA.

Ten or more counts support this clonotype. This chain links TRBV6-2 or TRBV6-3 with TRBJ2-7; no reliable D call. Germline CDR1 and CDR2: MNHEY and SVGEGT. This CDR3 has 15 residues. Trimming removed 0 bases from V and 2 bases from J, with 11 bases in between. Here the CDR3 DNA reads TGTGCCAGCAGTTACTCAGGGCTTGTCGCCTACGAGCAGTACTTC. It specifies CASSYSGLVAYEQYF.

The chain recombines TRBV9 with TRBJ1-1; no reliable D call. From germline, CDR1 is SGDLS and CDR2 YYNGEE. The CDR3 is 13 amino acids. Trimming took 2 bases from V and 7 from J, leaving 12 bases between them. As DNA, the CDR3 is TGTGCCAGCAGCGTGGGAGGGTCCGGTGAAGCTTTCTTT. It is translated as CASSVGGSGEAFF.

The V and J genes are TRBV6-5 and TRBJ2-2, with 7 bases identical to TRBD2. The CDR3 contains 20 residues. V was clipped by 2 bases and J by 1 base; unmatched bases: 16. CDR1 and CDR2 from the germline V gene are MNHEY and SVGAGI. The CDR3 loop reads CASSYGARGDRTGNTGELFF. The DNA for the CDR3 is TGTGCCAGCAGTTACGGGGCCCGGGGGGATAGAACGGGGAACACCGGGGAGCTGTTTTTT.

This chain joins TRBV20-1 and TRBJ1-1; D not resolved. Trimming pared 2 bases from V and 1 base from J, leaving 14 bases between. Germline loops: CDR1 DFQATT, CDR2 SNEGSKA (reference sequence). This CDR3 region has 15 residues. The CDR3 DNA reads as TGCAGTGCTAGACTTCCTTTCGGAGCGAACACTGAAGCTTTCTTT. Protein product: CSARLPFGANTEAFF.

Turning to this clonotype: This may arise from a read error, as a much more abundant clone is one base away. The chain uses TRBV20-1 and TRBJ2-7; a possible D gene is TRBD2 (7 bases). The CDR3 totals 18 residues. Germline CDR1 DFQATT, CDR2 SNEGSKA (reference sequence). Trimming shortened V by 5 bases and J by 11 bases, and 37 bases separated the two germline ends. Here the CDR3 reads CSAGPRGGGGLAQNIKYF. The CDR3 nucleotides read TGCAGTGCTGGTCCCCGGGGAGGGGGGGGCCTGGCTCAAAACATTAAGTACTTC.

This clonotype showed up many times. The rearrangement uses TRBV30 and TRBJ2-1; 7 bases agree with TRBD1. Germline CDR1 reads GTSNPN; CDR2 reads SVGIG (reference sequence). This CDR3 is 17 amino acids long. The trim removed 0 bases at V and 9 bases at J, leaving 17 bases unmatched. CDR3 bases: TGTGCCTGGAGTGTCTCTTGGCAGGGGGACATCGGAAGTGAGCAGTTCTTC. It yields the protein CAWSVSWQGDIGSEQFF. Filled out from reference TRBV30 and TRBJ2-1, the complete variable domain reads SQTIHQWPATLVQPVGSPLSLECTVEGTSNPNLYWYRQAAGRGLQLLFYSVGIGQISSEVPQNLSASRPQDRQFILSSKKLLLSDSGFYLCAWSVSWQGDIGSEQFFGPGTRLTVL.

This clonotype came up many times. V is TRBV11-2 and J is TRBJ2-5; 13 nucleotides match TRBD2. V gave up 7 bases and J gave up 5 bases; unmatched junction bases: 7. The CDR3 extends over 15 amino acids. Germline V gene data show CDR1 as SGHAT and CDR2 as FQNNGV. CDR3 coding DNA: TGTGCCAGCATCACTAGCGGGGGGGCCGCGGAGACCCAGTACTTC. Translating gives CASITSGGAAETQYF.